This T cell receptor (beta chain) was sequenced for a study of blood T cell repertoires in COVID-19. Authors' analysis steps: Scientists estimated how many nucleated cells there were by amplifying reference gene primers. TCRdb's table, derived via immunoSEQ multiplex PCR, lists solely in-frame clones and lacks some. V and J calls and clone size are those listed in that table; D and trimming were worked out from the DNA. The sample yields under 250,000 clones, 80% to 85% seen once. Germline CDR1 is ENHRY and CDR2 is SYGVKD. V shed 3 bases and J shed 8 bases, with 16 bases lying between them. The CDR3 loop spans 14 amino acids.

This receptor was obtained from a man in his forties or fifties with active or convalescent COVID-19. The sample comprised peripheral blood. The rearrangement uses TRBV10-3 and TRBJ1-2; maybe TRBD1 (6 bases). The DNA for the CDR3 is TGTGCCATCAGTGATTCGGGGACAAAGGACGGCTACACCTTC. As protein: CAISDSGTKDGYTF.